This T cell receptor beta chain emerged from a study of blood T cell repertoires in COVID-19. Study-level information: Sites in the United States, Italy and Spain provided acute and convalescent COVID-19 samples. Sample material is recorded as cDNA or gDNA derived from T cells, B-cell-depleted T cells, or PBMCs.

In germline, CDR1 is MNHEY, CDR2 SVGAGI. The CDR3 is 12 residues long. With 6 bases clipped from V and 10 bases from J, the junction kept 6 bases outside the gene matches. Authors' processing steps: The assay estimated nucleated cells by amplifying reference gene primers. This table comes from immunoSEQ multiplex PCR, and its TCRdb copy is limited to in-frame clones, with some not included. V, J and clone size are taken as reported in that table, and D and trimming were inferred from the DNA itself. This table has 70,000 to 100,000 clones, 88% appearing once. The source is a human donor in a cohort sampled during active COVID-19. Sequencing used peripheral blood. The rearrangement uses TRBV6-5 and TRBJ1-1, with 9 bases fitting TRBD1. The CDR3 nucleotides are TGTGCCAGCAGAGGGACAGGGACCGGAGCTTTCTTT. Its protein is CASRGTGTGAFF.